What follows are 8 T cell receptor beta chains derived from one specimen sequenced in a study of Graves' ophthalmopathy and Graves' hyperthyroidism. RNA transcripts were the template, and TCR beta CDR3 regions were amplified from them. HTBI-primed RT-PCR formed the first round, and a multiplex PCR formed the second. One entry per CDR3 protein results from TCRdb running MiXCR on the multiplex PCR reads. The sample includes some 410,000 distinct CDR3 sequences, under 25% seen only once; the top ten take 2.5% to 3.5%. Sequencing input: peripheral blood. Source of these receptors: a woman aged 18-35 years with stable Graves' hyperthyroidism.

This clonotype appeared many times. This chain joins TRBV19 and TRBJ1-5; D unresolved. The CDR3 contains 15 residues. The V end was cut by 6 bases, the J end by 2 bases, with 14 bases between. Germline CDR1 and CDR2: LNHDA and SQIVND (reference sequence). The CDR3 nucleotides are TGTGCCAGTAGCCGGATGCGGGGTGGCAATCAGCCCCAGCATTTT. It is translated as CASSRMRGGNQPQHF.

A remark on this clonotype: The junction and the germline gene differ at one end; a read error may be behind it. V and J are TRBV12-3 or TRBV12-4 and TRBJ1-1; D unclear. The CDR3 contains 11 residues. For the CDR3, the DNA is TGTGCCAGCAGTTTAGAGGGAGAAGCTTGCTTT. This translates into CASSLEGEACF.

This clonotype came up once. This chain joins TRBV6-5 and TRBJ1-1; D unclear. Germline V gene sequence: CDR1 MNHEY, CDR2 SVGAGI. The CDR3 is 14 residues long. V dropped 4 bases and J dropped 0 bases, with 9 bases sitting between them. The CDR3 region is CASSSGSLNTEAFF. In DNA, the CDR3 is TGTGCCAGCAGTTCGGGGAGTTTGAACACTGAAGCTTTCTTT.

The sample holds a few counts of this clonotype. The chain has TRBV30 and TRBJ1-3; TRBD1 might be the D (6 bases). This CDR3 comprises 15 residues. Germline lookup yields CDR1 GTSNPN and CDR2 SVGIG (reference sequence). Trimming shortened V by 6 bases and J by 2 bases, and 17 bases separated the two germline ends. CDR3 protein: CACTRGGGAGNTIYF. In nucleotides, the CDR3 is TGTGCCTGTACAAGAGGGGGGGGGGCTGGAAACACCATATATTTT.

The J gene is TRBJ2-2, the V gene TRBV9; 10 nucleotides match TRBD1. Germline trimming cut 4 bases from V and 6 bases from J; bases unmatched to any gene: 6. The V gene's germline CDR1 is SGDLS and CDR2 YYNGEE. The CDR3 loop spans 15 amino acids. This chain's CDR3 is CASSPGQGRAGELFF. The DNA for the CDR3 is TGTGCCAGCAGCCCGGGACAGGGGAGGGCCGGGGAGCTGTTTTTT. Looking up the rest from reference TRBV9 and TRBJ2-2 gives the full variable domain: DSGVTQTPKHLITATGQRVTLRCSPRSGDLSVYWYQQSLDQGLQFLIQYYNGEERAKGNILERFSAQQFPDLHSELNLSSLELGDSALYFCASSPGQGRAGELFFGEGSRLTVL.

In this sample, this clonotype turned up many times. V gene TRBV20-1 combines with J gene TRBJ2-7; 8 bases map to TRBD2. V was pared by 3 bases and J by 3 bases, with 7 bases of the junction left unmatched. Germline CDR1 DFQATT, CDR2 SNEGSKA (reference sequence). The CDR3 sequence is 14 residues long. CDR3: CSARWRGVNYEQYF. Here the CDR3 DNA reads TGCAGTGCTAGGTGGCGGGGGGTCAACTACGAGCAGTACTTC.

The J gene is TRBJ2-7, the V gene TRBV20-1, with 8 bases lining up with TRBD1. The junction had 10 bases not matched to a gene; V was cut back by 6 bases and J by 0 bases. CDR1 is DFQATT, CDR2 SNEGSKA, per germline (reference sequence). The CDR3 loop spans 15 amino acids. The CDR3 nucleotides read TGCAGTGCCATCTCCCGGGACAGGAGCTCCTACGAGCAGTACTTC. It is translated as CSAISRDRSSYEQYF.

V and J are TRBV20-1 and TRBJ1-5, with TRBD1 matching 10 bases. The CDR3 runs to 14 residues. Germline V gene lookup returns CDR1 DFQATT and CDR2 SNEGSKA (reference sequence). Losses at the gene ends were 4 bases for V and 7 bases for J; bases not matched to a gene: 7. CDR3 loop: CSATTGGGGQPQHF. The CDR3 DNA reads TGCAGTGCTACGACAGGGGGCGGCGGACAGCCCCAGCATTTT.